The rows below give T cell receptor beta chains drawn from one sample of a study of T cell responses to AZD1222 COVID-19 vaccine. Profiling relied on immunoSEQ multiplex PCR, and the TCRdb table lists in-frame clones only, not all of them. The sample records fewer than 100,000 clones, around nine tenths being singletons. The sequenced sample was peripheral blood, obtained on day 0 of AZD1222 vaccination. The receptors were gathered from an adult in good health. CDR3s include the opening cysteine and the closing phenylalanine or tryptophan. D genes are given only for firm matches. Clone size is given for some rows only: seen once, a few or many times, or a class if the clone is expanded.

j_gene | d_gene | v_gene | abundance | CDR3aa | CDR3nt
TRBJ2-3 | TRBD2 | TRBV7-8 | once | CASRQAGGPNTQYF | TGTGCCAGCAGACAAGCGGGGGGGCCAAATACGCAGTATTTT
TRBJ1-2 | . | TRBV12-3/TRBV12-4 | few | CASSLYRANGYTF | TGTGCCAGCAGTTTATACAGGGCCAATGGCTACACCTTC
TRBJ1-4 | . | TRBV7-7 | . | CASSLGLSTNEKLFF | TGTGCCAGCAGCCTGGGACTTTCAACTAATGAAAAACTGTTTTTT
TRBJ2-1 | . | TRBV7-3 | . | CASSLRKGGRDEQFF | TGTGCCAGCAGCTTAAGGAAAGGGGGTAGGGATGAGCAGTTCTTC
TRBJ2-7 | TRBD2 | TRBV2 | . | CASSELTSGGGYEQYF | TGTGCCAGCAGTGAACTTACTAGCGGGGGGGGATACGAGCAGTACTTC
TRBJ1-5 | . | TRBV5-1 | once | CASSPGYSNQPQHF | TGCGCCAGCAGCCCAGGGTATAGCAATCAGCCCCAGCATTTT
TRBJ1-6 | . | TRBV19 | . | CASSMRRVGDSPLHF | TGTGCCAGTAGTATGAGGAGGGTTGGGGACTCACCCCTCCACTTT
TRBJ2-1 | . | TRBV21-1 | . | CASSTRDRGYNEQFF | TGTGCCAGCAGCACCCGGGACAGAGGTTACAATGAGCAGTTCTTC
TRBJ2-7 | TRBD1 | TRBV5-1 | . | CASSLGTGGYEQYF | TGCGCCAGCAGCTTGGGGACAGGGGGTTACGAGCAGTACTTC
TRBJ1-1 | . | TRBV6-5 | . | CASSYYPGDTEAFF | TGTGCCAGCAGTTACTACCCGGGGGACACTGAAGCTTTCTTT
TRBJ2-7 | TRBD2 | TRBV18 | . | CASSPSGGPVQYF | TGTGCCAGCTCACCTAGCGGGGGCCCGGTGCAGTACTTC
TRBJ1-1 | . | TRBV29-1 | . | CSVEDRVLTFF | TGCAGCGTTGAAGATCGCGTCTTGACTTTCTTT
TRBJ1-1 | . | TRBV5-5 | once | CASRPEQGLVTEAFF | TGTGCCAGCAGGCCCGAACAGGGTTTGGTCACTGAAGCTTTCTTT
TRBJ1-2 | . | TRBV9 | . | CASSETGTSVGYTF | TGTGCCAGCAGCGAGACCGGGACATCAGTGGGCTACACCTTC
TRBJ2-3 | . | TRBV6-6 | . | CASSPRGNPPDTQYF | TGTGCCAGCAGTCCACGGGGGAATCCCCCAGATACGCAGTATTTT
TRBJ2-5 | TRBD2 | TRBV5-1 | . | CASSFTPGGSETQYF | TGCGCCAGCAGCTTTACTCCGGGCGGGAGCGAGACCCAGTACTTC
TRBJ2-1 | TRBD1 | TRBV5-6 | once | CASSARQGGYNEQFF | TGTGCCAGCAGCGCCCGACAGGGGGGCTACAATGAGCAGTTCTTC
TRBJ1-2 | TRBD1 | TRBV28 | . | CASRLQGAGGYTF | TGTGCCAGCAGATTACAGGGGGCGGGAGGCTACACCTTC
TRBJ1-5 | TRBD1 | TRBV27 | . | CASSSGQGDQPQHF | TGTGCCAGCAGTTCCGGACAGGGGGACCAGCCCCAGCATTTT
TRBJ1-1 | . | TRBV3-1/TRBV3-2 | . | CASSDYNKETEAFF | TGTGCCAGCAGCGATTACAACAAGGAAACTGAAGCTTTCTTT
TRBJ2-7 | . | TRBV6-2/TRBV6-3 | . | CASSTWYEQYF | TGTGCCAGCAGCACCTGGTACGAGCAGTACTTC
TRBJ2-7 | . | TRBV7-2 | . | CASSGDHSYEQYF | TGTGCCAGCAGCGGGGACCATTCCTACGAGCAGTACTTC
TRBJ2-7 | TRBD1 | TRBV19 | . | CASSLGQGTSYEQYF | TGTGCCAGTAGTTTGGGACAGGGGACCTCCTACGAGCAGTACTTC
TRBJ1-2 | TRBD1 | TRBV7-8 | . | CASSRVRDRGEYTF | TGTGCCAGCAGCCGGGTCCGGGACAGGGGAGAGTACACCTTC
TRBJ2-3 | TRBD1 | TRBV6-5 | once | CASTGQGAGDTQYF | TGTGCCAGCACCGGACAGGGGGCCGGAGATACGCAGTATTTT